Presented here are 27 T cell receptor beta chains from one specimen sequenced in a study of blood T cell repertoires in COVID-19. TCRdb's table, derived via immunoSEQ multiplex PCR, lists solely in-frame clones and lacks some. Seen here are 120,000 or so clones, about 83% observed once, and the top ten hold roughly 12%. Sequenced sample: peripheral blood. The receptors here all came from a man between 60 and 75 years old with acute or convalescent COVID-19.

The V call is TRBV30, the J call TRBJ2-1; the match to TRBD2 covers 7 bases. V was clipped by 0 bases and J by 2 bases; unmatched bases: 4. The CDR3 spans 15 residues. CDR1 is GTSNPN and CDR2 is SVGIG in the germline V gene (reference sequence). CDR3 in amino acids: CAWSVGGIAYNEQFF. The CDR3 bases are TGTGCCTGGAGTGTGGGAGGGATCGCCTACAATGAGCAGTTCTTC. Full variable domain (rest looked up from reference TRBV30 and TRBJ2-1): SQTIHQWPATLVQPVGSPLSLECTVEGTSNPNLYWYRQAAGRGLQLLFYSVGIGQISSEVPQNLSASRPQDRQFILSSKKLLLSDSGFYLCAWSVGGIAYNEQFFGPGTRLTVL.

J is TRBJ2-7 and V is TRBV19, with 13 bases identical to TRBD2. Per germline, CDR1 LNHDA and CDR2 SQIVND (reference sequence). This CDR3 contains 15 residues. V lost 5 bases to trimming and J lost 6 bases; unmatched junction nucleotides: 7. CDR3 amino acids: CASSYRLAGGGEQYF. CDR3 coding DNA: TGTGCCAGTAGTTACAGACTAGCGGGAGGCGGCGAGCAGTACTTC.

V and J are TRBV24-1 and TRBJ2-7, with a tentative D call TRBD2 (5 bases). The CDR3 sequence is 13 residues long. Germline CDR1 reads KGHDR; CDR2 reads SFDVKD. The V end was cut by 6 bases, the J end by 6 bases, with 14 bases between. DNA for the CDR3: TGTGCCACCAGTAGAGGTACGGGGAGCGAGCAGTACTTC. Translating gives CATSRGTGSEQYF.

The V and J genes are TRBV4-1 and TRBJ2-1; TRBD2 aligns across 7 bases. J gave up 2 bases and V 1 base, and 2 bases lay outside the gene matches. The germline V gene has CDR1 MGHRA and CDR2 YSYEKL. CDR3 length: 15 residues. CDR3: CASSQGSGAYNEQFF. The CDR3 DNA reads as TGCGCCAGCAGCCAAGGGAGCGGGGCCTACAATGAGCAGTTCTTC.

This chain's CDR3 is CATSPGGTATNEKLFF. DNA for the CDR3: TGTGCCACCAGCCCGGGGGGGACAGCAACTAATGAAAAACTGTTTTTT. The chain is built from TRBV24-1 and TRBJ1-4, with TRBD1 matching 7 bases. The CDR3 totals 16 residues. CDR1 KGHDR and CDR2 SFDVKD come from the germline V gene. The V and J ends lost 7 bases and 0 bases, in that order; junction bases with no gene match: 7.

V usage is TRBV11-2 and J usage is TRBJ1-3, with a possible D match to TRBD1 (5 bases). The CDR3 loop spans 15 amino acids. Germline V gene sequence: CDR1 SGHAT, CDR2 FQNNGV. Trimming cost V 6 bases and J 5 bases, with 17 bases left between them. CDR3 loop: CASRSVRVPRNTIYF. CDR3 coding DNA: TGTGCCAGCAGATCCGTCAGGGTTCCCAGAAACACCATATATTTT.

The rearrangement uses TRBV6-5 and TRBJ2-1; 9 bases align to TRBD2. V gave up 5 bases and J gave up 6 bases; unmatched junction bases: 5. The CDR3 length is 14 residues. CDR1 and CDR2 from the germline V gene are MNHEY and SVGAGI. CDR3 residues: CASSNRLAVNEQFF. CDR3 nucleotide sequence: TGTGCCAGCAGTAACAGACTAGCGGTCAATGAGCAGTTCTTC.

Ten or more counts support this clone. This chain uses TRBV7-9 with TRBJ2-5, with D possibly being TRBD1 (7 bases). Germline CDR1 reads SEHNR; CDR2 reads FQNEAQ (reference sequence). The length of the CDR3 is 14 residues. Trimming pared 5 bases from V and 3 bases from J, leaving 13 bases between. Here the CDR3 DNA reads TGTGCCAGCAGCCGGGCGGGACAGAAAGAGACCCAGTACTTC. Translated: CASSRAGQKETQYF.

Concerning this clone itself: At one boundary the junction diverges from the germline segment, which might be a read error. The gene calls are TRBV6-1 and TRBJ1-3, with D unresolved. The CDR3 covers 13 residues. Germline V gene sequence: CDR1 MNHNS, CDR2 SASEGT. CDR3 bases: TGTGCCGGCAGTGAAAGAGGGAGAAACACCATATATTTT. Encoded protein: CAGSERGRNTIYF.

The rearrangement links TRBV28 to TRBJ1-4; TRBD1 matches 7 bases. Germline CDR1 MDHEN, CDR2 SYDVKM. The CDR3 has 17 amino acids. Trimming cost V 4 bases and J 0 bases; bases outside gene matches: 8. The CDR3 reads CASSYPGQKATNEKLFF. CDR3 coding DNA: TGTGCCAGCAGTTATCCGGGACAGAAGGCAACTAATGAAAAACTGTTTTTT.

This chain connects TRBV18 to TRBJ1-2; 8 bases map to TRBD1. V was clipped by 5 bases and J by 4 bases; unmatched bases: 6. Germline CDR1 KGHSH, CDR2 LQKENI. The CDR3 is made up of 14 amino acids. The CDR3 protein is CASSANQGAYGYTF. DNA for the CDR3: TGTGCCAGCTCAGCTAATCAGGGGGCCTATGGCTACACCTTC.

This rearrangement joins TRBV5-1 to TRBJ2-3; weak D call: TRBD2 (6 bases). Trimming shortened V by 1 base and J by 1 base, and 7 bases separated the two germline ends. CDR3 length: 14 amino acids. Germline CDR1 SGHRS, CDR2 YFSETQ. CDR3 amino acids: CASSLQRGTDTQYF. CDR3 bases: TGCGCCAGCAGCTTGCAGCGGGGCACAGATACGCAGTATTTT.

This clone is judged medium-sized. The chain carries TRBV5-1 and TRBJ2-7; TRBD2 agrees at 10 bases. The CDR3 length is 15 residues. Germline V gives CDR1 SGHRS, CDR2 YFSETQ. V shed 0 bases and J 6 bases; nucleotides not matched to a gene: 6. Here the CDR3 reads CASSLVGTSEVEQYF. As DNA, the CDR3 is TGCGCCAGCAGCTTGGTTGGGACTAGCGAGGTCGAGCAGTACTTC.

The genes are TRBV9 and TRBJ2-5, with TRBD1 identical over 7 bases. V lost 0 bases to trimming and J lost 5 bases; unmatched junction nucleotides: 7. CDR3 size: 15 residues. Germline V CDR1 and CDR2: SGDLS, YYNGEE. CDR3 loop: CASSVGRGPEETQYF. The DNA of the CDR3 is TGTGCCAGCAGCGTAGGTAGGGGGCCCGAGGAGACCCAGTACTTC.

This clone was counted between two and nine times. The V call is TRBV7-9, the J call TRBJ1-1; perhaps TRBD1 as D (5 bases). Trimming took off 5 bases at V and 1 base at J, with 11 bases between the two ends. Germline CDR1 SEHNR, CDR2 FQNEAQ (reference sequence). This CDR3 contains 14 residues. The CDR3 loop reads CASSVQGGNTEAFF. In nucleotides, the CDR3 is TGTGCCAGCAGCGTTCAGGGTGGGAACACTGAAGCTTTCTTT.

The chain recombines TRBV4-1 with TRBJ2-1; 14 nucleotides agree with TRBD2. Germline V gives CDR1 MGHRA, CDR2 YSYEKL. The CDR3 is 16 amino acids. Trimming took 2 bases from V and 9 from J; bases not matched to a gene: 6. This CDR3 is CASSQSGLAGESEQFF. The CDR3 coding sequence is TGCGCCAGCAGCCAATCGGGACTAGCGGGAGAATCTGAGCAGTTCTTC.

This CDR3 is CASSRQGGTEAFF. The CDR3 DNA sequence: TGTGCCAGCAGCAGACAGGGTGGCACTGAAGCTTTCTTT. The genes are TRBV6-6 and TRBJ1-1, with TRBD1 matching 7 bases. Germline V gene sequence: CDR1 MNHNY, CDR2 SVGAGI (reference sequence). The V and J ends lost 6 bases and 4 bases, in that order; junction bases with no gene match: 5. The CDR3 extends over 13 amino acids.

This clone was detected only a few times. This chain joins TRBV3-1 (or the pseudogene TRBV3-2) and TRBJ2-6; the D gene is possibly TRBD1 (6 bases). This CDR3 has 18 amino acids. From germline, CDR1 is LGHDT and CDR2 YNNKEL (reference sequence). With 5 bases removed from V and 0 bases from J, the gap between germline ends came to 17 bases. The DNA of the CDR3 is TGTGCCAGCAGCACGGACAGTGGCTCTCTCTCTGGGGCCAACGTCCTGACTTTC. It is translated as CASSTDSGSLSGANVLTF.

This chain connects TRBV28 to TRBJ1-2; 9 positions match TRBD1. The CDR3 length is 14 residues. Germline CDR1 and CDR2: MDHEN and SYDVKM. Losses at the gene ends were 5 bases for V and 4 bases for J; bases not matched to a gene: 5. The CDR3 sequence: CASSTPDRGYGYTF. The CDR3 DNA reads as TGTGCCAGCAGTACACCGGACAGGGGCTATGGCTACACCTTC.

V usage is TRBV6-6 and J usage is TRBJ1-2; 8 positions agree with TRBD1. The V gene's germline CDR1 is MNHNY and CDR2 SVGAGI (reference sequence). The trim removed 5 bases at V and 8 bases at J, leaving 4 bases unmatched. The CDR3 has 12 amino acids. In nucleotides, the CDR3 is TGTGCCAGCAGTCCCAGGGGGCTCGGCTACACCTTC. Translating it yields CASSPRGLGYTF.

The chain links TRBV30 to TRBJ1-6; no definite D call. The V end lost 0 bases, the J end lost 6 bases, and 9 bases lay between the germline ends. This CDR3 contains 14 residues. Germline CDR1 GTSNPN, CDR2 SVGIG (reference sequence). The CDR3, as DNA: TGTGCCTGGAGTGTCGGCACAGCTAATTCACCCCTCCACTTT. This translates into CAWSVGTANSPLHF.

The rearrangement joins TRBV28 to TRBJ2-3; the D is unclear. Germline CDR1 and CDR2: MDHEN and SYDVKM. The CDR3 loop spans 13 amino acids. V was pared by 5 bases and J by 6 bases, with 12 bases between. Here the CDR3 reads CASSPYHSDTQYF. In nucleotides, the CDR3 is TGTGCCAGCAGTCCCTATCATTCCGATACGCAGTATTTT.

The chain has TRBV2 and TRBJ1-2, with TRBD1 matching 8 bases. Germline V CDR1 and CDR2: SNHLY, FYNNEI. V shed 5 bases and J 6 bases; nucleotides not matched to a gene: 8. This CDR3 region has 14 residues. DNA for the CDR3: TGTGCCAGCAGTATAGACAGGGGACGTGATGGCTACACCTTC. It encodes CASSIDRGRDGYTF.

The rearrangement uses TRBV9 and TRBJ1-4, with 8 bases that match TRBD1. The length of the CDR3 is 15 residues. CDR1 is SGDLS and CDR2 is YYNGEE in the germline V gene. The J segment lost 1 base and the V segment lost 1 base, leaving 0 bases of the junction unmatched. CDR3 DNA sequence: TGTGCCAGCAGCGTAACAGGGGGAACTAATGAAAAACTGTTTTTT. Amino acids: CASSVTGGTNEKLFF.

V usage is TRBV28 and J usage is TRBJ2-7, with D uncertain. The CDR3 runs to 11 residues. V was trimmed by 3 bases and J by 3 bases, leaving 3 bases between them. CDR1 MDHEN and CDR2 SYDVKM come from the germline V gene. CDR3 coding DNA: TGTGCCAGCAGTTTTAACTACGAGCAGTACTTC. This encodes CASSFNYEQYF.

The chain has TRBV2 and TRBJ2-7; TRBD2 might be the D (6 bases). Trimming stripped 2 bases from V and 7 bases from J, with 9 bases between. The germline gives CDR1 SNHLY, CDR2 FYNNEI. The CDR3 has 12 residues. Written as DNA, the CDR3 is TGTGCCAGCAGTGAAAGGGGAGGTGAGCAGTACTTC. Its protein is CASSERGGEQYF.

The chain is built from TRBV27 and TRBJ1-1, with 7 bases fitting TRBD1. Germline V lookup: CDR1 MNHEY, CDR2 SMNVEV (reference sequence). V trimming: 7 bases; J trimming: 3 bases; junction bases outside the gene matches: 8. This CDR3 contains 14 residues. In DNA form, the CDR3 reads TGTGCCAGCACCCCACAGGGGTGGGACACTGAAGCTTTCTTT. Translating gives CASTPQGWDTEAFF.